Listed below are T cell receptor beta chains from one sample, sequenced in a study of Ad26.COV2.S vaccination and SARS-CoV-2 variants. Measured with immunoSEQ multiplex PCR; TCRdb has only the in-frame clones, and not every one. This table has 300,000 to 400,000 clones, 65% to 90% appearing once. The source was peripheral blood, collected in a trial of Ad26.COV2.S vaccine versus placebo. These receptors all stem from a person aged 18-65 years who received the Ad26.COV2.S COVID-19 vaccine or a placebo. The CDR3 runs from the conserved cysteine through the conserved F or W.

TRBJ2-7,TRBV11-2,CASSRETQDSYEQYF
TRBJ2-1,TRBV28,CASIFDSSGASSYNEQFF
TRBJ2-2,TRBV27,CASRDTGGVFVGELFF
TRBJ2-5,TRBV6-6,CASSYNGAGQETQYF
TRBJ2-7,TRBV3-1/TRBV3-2,CASSYGTSGLASYEQYF
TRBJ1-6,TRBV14,CASSQGAGAGSPLHF
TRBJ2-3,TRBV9,CATSRTPNTDTQYF
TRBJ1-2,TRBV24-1,CATADSKGYTF
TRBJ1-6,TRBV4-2,CASSQERQTNSPLHF
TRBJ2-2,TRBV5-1,CASSLESGSYGGELFF
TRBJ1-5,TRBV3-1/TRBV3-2,CASSQAVQYINQPQHF
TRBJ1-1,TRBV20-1,CSASNVGTEAFF
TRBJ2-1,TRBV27,CASKKPGTGHEQFF
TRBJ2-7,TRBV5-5,CASGQDIPYEQYF
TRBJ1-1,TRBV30,CAGGTGAVNTEAFF
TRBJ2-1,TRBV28,CASSSLAVRSYNEQFF
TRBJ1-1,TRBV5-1,CASSPDPQVLNTEAFF
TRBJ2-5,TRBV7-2,CASSLGGSGGARETQYF
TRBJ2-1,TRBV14,CASSQYRGLSIKQFF
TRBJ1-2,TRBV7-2,CASSLVTLQGGGYTF
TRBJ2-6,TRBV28,CASSLAKTGANVLTF
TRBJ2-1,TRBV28,CASTFVEAGEVYNEQFF
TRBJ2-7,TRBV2,CASSRGLTYEQYF
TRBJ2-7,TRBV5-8,CASSPTGTVTYEQYF
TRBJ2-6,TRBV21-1,CASTGAARFSGANVLTF
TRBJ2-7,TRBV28,CASRDRQTYEQYF
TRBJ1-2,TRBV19,CASSTQGVYGYTF
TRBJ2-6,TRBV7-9,CASSSSSGANVLTF
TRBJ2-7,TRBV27,CASSPPRLAGTSYEQYF
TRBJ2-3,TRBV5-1,CASSPGDIRTDTQYF
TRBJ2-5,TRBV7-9,CASSLQAGVETQYF
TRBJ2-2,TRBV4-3,CASSQPGQGLRELFF
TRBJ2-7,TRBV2,CASIAGVGYEQYF
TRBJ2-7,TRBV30,CAWSDGTGGFRSSYEQYF
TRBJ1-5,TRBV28,CASRGNEGTIQPQHF
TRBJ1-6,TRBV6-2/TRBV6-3,CASSYSMDISYNSPLHF
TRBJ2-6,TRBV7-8,CASSLRAQLANVLTF
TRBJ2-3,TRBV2,CASSAEAGGTDTQYF
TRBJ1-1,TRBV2,CASSYRSGTFF
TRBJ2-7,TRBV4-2,CASSQGSGSYEQYF
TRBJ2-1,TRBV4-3,CASSQDLAGGYNEQFF
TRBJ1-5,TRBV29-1,CSVTSPQHF
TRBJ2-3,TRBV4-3,CASSQAGPHGNTQYF
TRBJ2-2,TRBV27,CASSGWSSNTGELFF
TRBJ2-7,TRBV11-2,CASSPMGVYEQYF
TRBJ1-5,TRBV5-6,CASSRARDAYSNQPQHF
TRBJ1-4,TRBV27,CASSLREGHEKLFF
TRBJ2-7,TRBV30,CAWTGGGRQYF
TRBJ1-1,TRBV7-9,CASSFRTEAFF
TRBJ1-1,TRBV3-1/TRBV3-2,CASSFIGGSEAFF
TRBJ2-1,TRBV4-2,CASRDRDDYNEQFF
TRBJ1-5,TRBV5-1,CASIGQSNQPQHF
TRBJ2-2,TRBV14,CASSRRTGGSTGELFF
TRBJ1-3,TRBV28,CASSNPQGYGNTIYF